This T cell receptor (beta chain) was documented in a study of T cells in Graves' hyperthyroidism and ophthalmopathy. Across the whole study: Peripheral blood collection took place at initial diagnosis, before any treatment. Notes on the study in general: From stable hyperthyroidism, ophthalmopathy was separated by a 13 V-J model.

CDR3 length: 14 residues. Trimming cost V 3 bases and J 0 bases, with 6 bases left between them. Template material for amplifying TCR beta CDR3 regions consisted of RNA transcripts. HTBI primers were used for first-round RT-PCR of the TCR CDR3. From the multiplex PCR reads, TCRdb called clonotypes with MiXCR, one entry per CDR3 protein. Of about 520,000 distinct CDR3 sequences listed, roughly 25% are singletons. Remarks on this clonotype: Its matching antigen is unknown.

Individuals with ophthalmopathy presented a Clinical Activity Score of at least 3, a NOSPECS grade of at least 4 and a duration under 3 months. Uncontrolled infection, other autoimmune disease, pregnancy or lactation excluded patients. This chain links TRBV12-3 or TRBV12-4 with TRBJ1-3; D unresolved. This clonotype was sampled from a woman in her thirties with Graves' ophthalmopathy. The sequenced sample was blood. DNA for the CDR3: TGTGCCAGCAGTTTGGCAGTCTCTGGAAACACCATATATTTT. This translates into CASSLAVSGNTIYF.